Listed below are T cell receptor beta chains from one sample, sequenced in a study of Graves' ophthalmopathy and Graves' hyperthyroidism. TCRdb analysed the multiplex PCR reads with MiXCR anew, one entry per CDR3 protein. The table includes approximately 700,000 distinct CDR3 sequences, about 38% detected once. Sequenced: peripheral blood. The receptors were gathered from an adult man with Graves' ophthalmopathy. CDR3s include the opening cysteine and the closing phenylalanine or tryptophan. Fields, in order: V gene, D gene, clone size, J gene, CDR3 length, CDR3 DNA, CDR3 protein. The D gene is left open where the match is weak. Clone size is not always given. Where it is, it says once, few, many or a class for expanded clones.

>TRBV7-8|NA|few|TRBJ1-3|15
TGTGCCAGCAGCTTAGGTCGAGTGACTGGAAACACCATATATTTT
CASSLGRVTGNTIYF
>TRBV7-9|TRBD1|many|TRBJ2-7|15
TGTGCCAGCAGCTCACACGGGACAGCTCCCTACGAGCAGTACTTC
CASSSHGTAPYEQYF
>TRBV2|NA|many|TRBJ1-4|15
TGTGCCAGCAGTGAGGAGGGGCAGGAAACTGAAAAACTGTTTTTT
CASSEEGQETEKLFF
>TRBV19|NA|few|TRBJ1-6|16
TGTGCCAGTAGGGGTATGGCAGGGACGGAGAATTCACCCCTCCACTTT
CASRGMAGTENSPLHF
>TRBV20-1|NA|once|TRBJ2-5|12
TGCAGTGCTAGAGGGAGTAGAGAGACCCAGTACTTC
CSARGSRETQYF
>TRBV2|NA|NA|TRBJ2-6|16
TGTGCCAGCAGTGACAGGGGGGGGCCCGGGGCCAACGTCCTGACTTTC
CASSDRGGPGANVLTF
>TRBV25-1|TRBD1|many|TRBJ1-4|15
TGTGCCAGCAGTGACCCCGGGACAGGGGATGAAAAACTGTTTTTT
CASSDPGTGDEKLFF
>TRBV10-3|TRBD1|many|TRBJ2-5|15
TGTGCCATCAGTGAGGACAGGGGGTTACAAGAGACCCAGTACTTC
CAISEDRGLQETQYF
>TRBV11-1|NA|NA|TRBJ2-7|15
TGTGCCAGCAGAATTAACAGGGCCACCTCCTACGAGCAGTACTTC
CASRINRATSYEQYF
>TRBV10-3|TRBD1|NA|TRBJ2-7|16
TGTGCCAGCGGTAATATCCGGGGACAGACGCCCTACGAGCAGTACTTC
CASGNIRGQTPYEQYF
>TRBV29-1|TRBD1|NA|TRBJ1-5|15
TGCAGCGTTGATGCAAGCGGGGACAGGGGATCCTACGAGCATTTT
CSVDASGDRGSYEHF
>TRBV7-8|NA|many|TRBJ2-6|18
TGTGCCAGCAGCCCAGCCACAGGGCCCTACTCTGGGGCCAACGTCCTGACTTTC
CASSPATGPYSGANVLTF
>TRBV11-3|TRBD1|NA|TRBJ2-5|14
TGTGCCAGCGCGGGACAGGCCCTCCAAGAGACCCAGTACTTC
CASAGQALQETQYF
>TRBV7-9|NA|many|TRBJ2-7|13
TGTGCCAGCAGCCTGCCTGTTTCCTACGAGCAGTACTTC
CASSLPVSYEQYF
>TRBV11-1|NA|NA|TRBJ1-3|14
TGTGCCAGCAACCTTAAGGGCTCTGGAAACACCATATATTTT
CASNLKGSGNTIYF
>TRBV14|NA|few|TRBJ1-2|13
TGTGCCAGCTCACCAGCCGCTAACTATGGCTACACCTTC
CASSPAANYGYTF
>TRBV10-3|NA|many|TRBJ2-2|19
TGTGCCATCAGTGAGGTTGGCGGACACCCCGGGGCGAACACCGGGGAGCTGTTTTTT
CAISEVGGHPGANTGELFF
>TRBV10-3|NA|many|TRBJ2-6|17
TGTGCCATCAGTGCTACGACAGCTTTCTCTGGGGCCAACGTCCTGACTTTC
CAISATTAFSGANVLTF
>TRBV19|NA|many|TRBJ1-2|16
TGTGCCAGTAGTATGGGTCTCGGGGACCCTAACTATGGCTACACCTTC
CASSMGLGDPNYGYTF
>TRBV10-3|NA|NA|TRBJ1-1|12
TGTGCCTCAGAGGGGAGGAACACTGAAGCTTTCTTT
CASEGRNTEAFF
>TRBV10-3|NA|NA|TRBJ1-5|14
TGTGCCATCAGTCCGGGACTAGGAGGAGAGACCCAGCATTTT
CAISPGLGGETQHF
>TRBV7-8|NA|many|TRBJ2-5|15
TGTGCCAGCAGATCGGTATGGGCCCAGAAAGAGACCCAGTACTTC
CASRSVWAQKETQYF
>TRBV5-1|NA|many|TRBJ1-4|15
TGTGCCAGCAGCCCCCGGACAGCAACTAATGAAAAACTGTTTTTT
CASSPRTATNEKLFF
>TRBV7-2|NA|many|TRBJ2-7|14
TGTGCCAGCACCCCGTCTCAGGGGTACTACGAGCAGTACTTC
CASTPSQGYYEQYF
>TRBV10-3|NA|NA|TRBJ2-5|15
TGTGCCAACAGTGAGCCCCAGGTCGGAAAAGAGACCCAGTACTTC
CANSEPQVGKETQYF
>TRBV10-3|NA|many|TRBJ2-2|13
TGTGCCACAGGGTCCGCGAACACCGGGGAGCTGTTTTTT
CATGSANTGELFF
>TRBV7-2|NA|NA|TRBJ2-2|16
TGTGCCAGCAGTGGGAGGGGGGCGCAGAACACCGGGGAGCTGTTTTTT
CASSGRGAQNTGELFF
>TRBV19|NA|few|TRBJ2-5|14
TGTGCCAGTAGTATTAGGGGTCGGAGAGAGACCCAGTACTTC
CASSIRGRRETQYF
>TRBV20-1|NA|few|TRBJ2-5|13
TGCAGTGCTTCAGATACAGGGGGGGGAACCCAGTACTTC
CSASDTGGGTQYF
>TRBV12-3/TRBV12-4|NA|many|TRBJ2-7|13
TGTGCCAGCACAGGGACGTATCTCGGCGAGCAGTACTTC
CASTGTYLGEQYF
>TRBV5-1|TRBD1|few|TRBJ1-4|15
TGCGCCAGCAGCCCAGGACAGGGAGGGAATGAAAAACTGTTTTTT
CASSPGQGGNEKLFF
>TRBV19|TRBD1|NA|TRBJ1-5|17
TGTGCCAGTAGTTTAGGGACAGGTGACTCTAGCAATCAGCCCCAGCATTTT
CASSLGTGDSSNQPQHF
>TRBV10-3|NA|NA|TRBJ1-1|15
TGTGCCATCAGTTTATATGGGACCGTGAACACTGAAGCTTTCTTT
CAISLYGTVNTEAFF
>TRBV7-9|NA|NA|TRBJ1-4|14
TGTGCCAGCAGCCCCTGGAGGGTAGGGGAAAAACTGTTTTTT
CASSPWRVGEKLFF
>TRBV11-1|NA|NA|TRBJ2-7|13
TGTGCCAGCAGGGGGATAGGGTCCTACGAGCAGTACTTC
CASRGIGSYEQYF
>TRBV10-3|TRBD2|NA|TRBJ2-7|14
TGTGCCGTAGGGACTAGCGGGGGGGCCTACGAGCAGTACTTC
CAVGTSGGAYEQYF
>TRBV4-1|NA|NA|TRBJ1-5|15
TGCGCCAGCAGCCAAGATAACATACGCAATCAGCCCCAGCATTTT
CASSQDNIRNQPQHF
>TRBV4-1|NA|few|TRBJ2-5|19
TGCGCCAGCAGCCAAGGGCCCATCGAGACTAGTAATTCGGTGGAGACCCAGTACTTC
CASSQGPIETSNSVETQYF
>TRBV25-1|NA|NA|TRBJ1-2|13
TGTGCCAGCAGCGTTGTAAGTGTCGATGGCTACACCTTC
CASSVVSVDGYTF
>TRBV10-3|TRBD2|NA|TRBJ2-5|13
TGTGCCATCAGTGGCGGGGGGAGCGAGACCCAGTACTTC
CAISGGGSETQYF
>TRBV2|NA|many|TRBJ1-1|13
TGTGCCAGCATGGGGCGACATCACACTGAAGCTTTCTTT
CASMGRHHTEAFF
>TRBV10-3|NA|many|TRBJ1-5|12
TGTGCCATCAGTGTATCGGATCAGCCCCAGCATTTT
CAISVSDQPQHF
>TRBV2|NA|many|TRBJ2-7|13
TGTGCCAGCAGTGAGACACAGGGCTGGGAGCAGTACTTC
CASSETQGWEQYF
>TRBV7-9|TRBD2|many|TRBJ2-7|14
TGTGCCAGCAGCTTAGGACTAGCGGGACCTGAGCAGTACTTC
CASSLGLAGPEQYF
>TRBV11-2|NA|many|TRBJ1-6|16
TGTGCCAGCAGCCCGCGGTTGGCAGAGGGTAATTCACCCCTCCACTTT
CASSPRLAEGNSPLHF
>TRBV25-1|NA|NA|TRBJ1-4|15
TGTGCCTGCAGTGTTACGGAGCAGGCAGTGGAAAAACTGTTTTTT
CACSVTEQAVEKLFF